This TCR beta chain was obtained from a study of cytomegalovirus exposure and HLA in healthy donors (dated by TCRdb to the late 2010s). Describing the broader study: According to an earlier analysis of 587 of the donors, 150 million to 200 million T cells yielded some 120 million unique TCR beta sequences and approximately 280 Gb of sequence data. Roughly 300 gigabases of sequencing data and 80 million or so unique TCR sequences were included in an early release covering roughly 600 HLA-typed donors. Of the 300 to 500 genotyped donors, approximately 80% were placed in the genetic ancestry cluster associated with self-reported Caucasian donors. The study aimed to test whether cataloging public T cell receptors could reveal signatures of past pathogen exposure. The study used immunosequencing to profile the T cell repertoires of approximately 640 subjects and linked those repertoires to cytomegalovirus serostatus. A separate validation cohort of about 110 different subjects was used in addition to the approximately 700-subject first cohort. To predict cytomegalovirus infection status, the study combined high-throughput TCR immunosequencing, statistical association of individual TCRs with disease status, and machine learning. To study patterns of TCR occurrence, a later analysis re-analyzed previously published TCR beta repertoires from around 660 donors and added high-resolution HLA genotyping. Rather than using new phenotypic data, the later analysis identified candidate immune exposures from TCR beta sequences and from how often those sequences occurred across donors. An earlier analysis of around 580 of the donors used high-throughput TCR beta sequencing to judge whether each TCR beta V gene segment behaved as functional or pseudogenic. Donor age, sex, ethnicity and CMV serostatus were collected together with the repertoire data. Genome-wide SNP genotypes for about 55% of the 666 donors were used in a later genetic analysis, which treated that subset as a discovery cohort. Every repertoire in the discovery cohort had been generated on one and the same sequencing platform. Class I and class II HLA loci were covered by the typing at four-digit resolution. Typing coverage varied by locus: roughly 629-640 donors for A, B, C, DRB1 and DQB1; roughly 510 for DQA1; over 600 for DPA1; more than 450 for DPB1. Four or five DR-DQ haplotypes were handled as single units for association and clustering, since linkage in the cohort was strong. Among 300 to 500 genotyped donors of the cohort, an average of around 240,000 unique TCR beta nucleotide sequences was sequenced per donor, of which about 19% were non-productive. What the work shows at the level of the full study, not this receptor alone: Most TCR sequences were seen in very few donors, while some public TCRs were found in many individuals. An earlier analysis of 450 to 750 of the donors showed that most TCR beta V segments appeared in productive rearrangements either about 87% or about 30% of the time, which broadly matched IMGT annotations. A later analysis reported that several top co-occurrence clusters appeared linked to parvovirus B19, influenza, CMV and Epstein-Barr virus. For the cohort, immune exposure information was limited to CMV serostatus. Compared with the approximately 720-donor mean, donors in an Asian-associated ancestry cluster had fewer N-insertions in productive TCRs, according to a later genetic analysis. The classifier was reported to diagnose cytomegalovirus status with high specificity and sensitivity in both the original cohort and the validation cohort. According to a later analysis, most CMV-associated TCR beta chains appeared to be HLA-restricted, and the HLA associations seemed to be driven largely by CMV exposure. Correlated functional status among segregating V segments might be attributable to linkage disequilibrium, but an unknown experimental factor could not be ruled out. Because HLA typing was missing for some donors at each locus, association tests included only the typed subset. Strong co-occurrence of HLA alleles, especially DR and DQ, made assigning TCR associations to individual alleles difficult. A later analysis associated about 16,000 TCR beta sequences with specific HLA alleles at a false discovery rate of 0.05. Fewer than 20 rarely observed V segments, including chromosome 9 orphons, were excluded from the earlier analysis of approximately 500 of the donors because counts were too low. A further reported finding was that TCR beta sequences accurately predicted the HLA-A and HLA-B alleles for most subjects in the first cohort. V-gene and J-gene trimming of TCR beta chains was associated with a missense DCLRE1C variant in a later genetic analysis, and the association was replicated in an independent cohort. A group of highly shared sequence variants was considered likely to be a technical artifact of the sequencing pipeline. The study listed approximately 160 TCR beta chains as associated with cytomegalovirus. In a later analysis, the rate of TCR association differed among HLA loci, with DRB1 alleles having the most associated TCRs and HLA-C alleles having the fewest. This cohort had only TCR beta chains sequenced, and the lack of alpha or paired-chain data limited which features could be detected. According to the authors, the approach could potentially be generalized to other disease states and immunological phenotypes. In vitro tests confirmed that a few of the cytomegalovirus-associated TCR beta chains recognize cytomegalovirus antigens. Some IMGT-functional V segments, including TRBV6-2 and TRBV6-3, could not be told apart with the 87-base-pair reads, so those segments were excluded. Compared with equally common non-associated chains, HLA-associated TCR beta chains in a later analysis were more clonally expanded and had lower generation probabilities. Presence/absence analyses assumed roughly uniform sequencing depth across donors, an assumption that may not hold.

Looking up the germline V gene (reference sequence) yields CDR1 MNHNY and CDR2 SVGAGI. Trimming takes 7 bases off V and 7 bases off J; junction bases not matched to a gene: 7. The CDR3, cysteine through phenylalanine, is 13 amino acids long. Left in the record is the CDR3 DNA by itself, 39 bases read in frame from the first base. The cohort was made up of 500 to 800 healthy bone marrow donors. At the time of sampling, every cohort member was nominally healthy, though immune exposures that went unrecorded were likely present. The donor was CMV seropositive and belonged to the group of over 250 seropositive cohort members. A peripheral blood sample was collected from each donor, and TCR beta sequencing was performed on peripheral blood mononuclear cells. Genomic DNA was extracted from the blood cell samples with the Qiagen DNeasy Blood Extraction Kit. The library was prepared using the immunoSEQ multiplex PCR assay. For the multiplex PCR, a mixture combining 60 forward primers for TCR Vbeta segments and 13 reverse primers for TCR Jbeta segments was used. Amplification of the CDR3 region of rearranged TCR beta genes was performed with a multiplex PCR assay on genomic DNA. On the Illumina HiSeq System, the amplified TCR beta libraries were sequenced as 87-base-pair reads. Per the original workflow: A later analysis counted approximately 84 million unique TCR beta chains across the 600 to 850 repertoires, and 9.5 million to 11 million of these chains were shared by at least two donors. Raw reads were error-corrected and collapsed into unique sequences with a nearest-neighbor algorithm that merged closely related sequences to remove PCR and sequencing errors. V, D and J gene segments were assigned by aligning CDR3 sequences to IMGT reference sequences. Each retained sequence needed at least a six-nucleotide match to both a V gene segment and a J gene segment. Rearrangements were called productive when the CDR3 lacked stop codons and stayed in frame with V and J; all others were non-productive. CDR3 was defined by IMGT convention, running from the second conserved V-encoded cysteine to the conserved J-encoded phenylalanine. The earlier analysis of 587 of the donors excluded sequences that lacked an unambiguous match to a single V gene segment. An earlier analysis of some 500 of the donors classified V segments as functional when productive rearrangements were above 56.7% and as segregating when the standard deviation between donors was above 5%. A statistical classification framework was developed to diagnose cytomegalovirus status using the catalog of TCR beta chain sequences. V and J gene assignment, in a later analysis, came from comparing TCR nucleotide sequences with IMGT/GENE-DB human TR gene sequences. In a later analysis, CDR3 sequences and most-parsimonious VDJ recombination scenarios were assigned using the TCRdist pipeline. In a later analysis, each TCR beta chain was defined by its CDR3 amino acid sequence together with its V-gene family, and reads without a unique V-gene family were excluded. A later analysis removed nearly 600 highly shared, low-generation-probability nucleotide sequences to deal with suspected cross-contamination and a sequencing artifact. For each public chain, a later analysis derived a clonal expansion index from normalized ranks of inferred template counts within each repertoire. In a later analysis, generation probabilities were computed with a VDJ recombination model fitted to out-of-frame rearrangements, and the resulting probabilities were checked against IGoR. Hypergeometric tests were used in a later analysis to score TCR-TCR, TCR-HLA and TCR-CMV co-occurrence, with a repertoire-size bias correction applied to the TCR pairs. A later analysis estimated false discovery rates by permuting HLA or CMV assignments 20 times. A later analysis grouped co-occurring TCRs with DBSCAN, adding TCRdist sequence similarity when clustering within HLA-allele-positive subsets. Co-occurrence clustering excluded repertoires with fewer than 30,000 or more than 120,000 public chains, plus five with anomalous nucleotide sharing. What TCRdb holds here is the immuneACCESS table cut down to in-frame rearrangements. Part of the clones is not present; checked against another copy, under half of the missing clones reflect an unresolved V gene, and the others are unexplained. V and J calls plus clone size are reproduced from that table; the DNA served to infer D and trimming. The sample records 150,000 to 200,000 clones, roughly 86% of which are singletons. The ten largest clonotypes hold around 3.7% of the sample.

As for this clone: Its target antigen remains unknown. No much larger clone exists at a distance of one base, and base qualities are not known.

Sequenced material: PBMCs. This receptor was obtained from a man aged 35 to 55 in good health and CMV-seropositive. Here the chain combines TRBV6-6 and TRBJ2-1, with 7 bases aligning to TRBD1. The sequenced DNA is TGTGCCAGCACGAGGGGGCCTCGGAATGAGCAGTTCTTC. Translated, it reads CASTRGPRNEQFF.